Here is one TCR beta chain with its context. The source of the sample is a study of blood T cell repertoires in COVID-19. Generated by immunoSEQ multiplex PCR, the TCRdb table keeps only in-frame clones and is missing some. Of some 370,000 clones listed, 90% are singletons. This CDR3 spans 14 amino acids. V was clipped by 5 bases and J by 1 base, with 12 bases between them. From germline, CDR1 is SGHVS and CDR2 FNYEAQ. The rearrangement uses TRBV7-6 and TRBJ2-7; perhaps TRBD1 as D (5 bases). This receptor was taken from a man younger than 35 with active or convalescent COVID-19. The sequencing input was peripheral blood. CDR3 coding DNA: TGTGCCAGCAGCAACCAGGGAAGTTCCTACGAGCAGTACTTC. It translates to CASSNQGSSYEQYF.